Below, 11 T cell receptor beta chains from the same sample are listed, as sequenced in a study of human T cells and chemical hapten exposure. TCRdb re-called the RACE reads through MiXCR, storing one row per CDR3 protein. In the table there are more than 35,000 distinct CDR3 sequences, 3% to 4.5% of which are singletons. As for time point: healthy volunteer bleed at 6 weeks. RNA extraction used unfractionated whole blood as the source of total RNA. Sequencing was done on a sample of whole blood. These receptor sequences come from a human donor in good health. Some clones in this sample may be carry-over from other donors' samples.

This chain joins TRBV5-1 and TRBJ2-5, with 7 bases that match TRBD1. Germline loops: CDR1 SGHRS, CDR2 YFSETQ. Unmatched junction bases numbered 11, after V lost 4 bases and J lost 5 bases. The CDR3 sequence is 15 residues long. CDR3 bases: TGCGCCAGCAGCCCATCGGGACAGTCGGCGGAGACCCAGTACTTC. Residues: CASSPSGQSAETQYF.

This clonotype was seen many times. The chain carries TRBV29-1 and TRBJ2-5; TRBD2 might be the D (7 bases). The V gene's germline CDR1 is SQVTM and CDR2 ANQGSEA. The CDR3 is 12 residues long. The V gene lost 7 bases and the J gene lost 4 bases, with 13 bases spanning the gap. The CDR3, as DNA: TGCAGCGCCGCAAGGGGGGGAGAGACCCAGTACTTC. As protein: CSAARGGETQYF. Complete variable domain (other parts from reference TRBV29-1 and TRBJ2-5): SAVISQKPSRDICQRGTSLTIQCQVDSQVTMMFWYRQQPGQSLTLIATANQGSEATYESGFVIDKFPISRPNLTFSTLTVSNMSPEDSSIYLCSAARGGETQYFGPGTRLLVL.

This clonotype was counted between two and nine times. The V and J genes are TRBV12-3 or TRBV12-4 and TRBJ1-2; D remains ambiguous. This CDR3 spans 13 amino acids. Trimming removed 4 bases at V and 2 bases at J, with 8 bases between. The CDR3 loop reads CASSSGINYGYTF. CDR3 in DNA: TGTGCCAGCAGTTCGGGGATCAACTATGGCTACACCTTC.

This clonotype was observed many times. The V call is TRBV25-1, the J call TRBJ2-7, with D uncertain. Trimming left V 3 bases short and J 7 bases short, with 10 bases between. CDR3 length: 12 amino acids. Germline CDR1 is MGHDK and CDR2 is SYGVNS. The CDR3 region is CASSDPVREQYF. The CDR3, as DNA: TGTGCCAGCAGTGACCCGGTGCGGGAGCAGTACTTC.

The chain uses TRBV7-3 and TRBJ2-1; TRBD2 aligns across 13 bases. Germline V gene lookup returns CDR1 SGHTA and CDR2 FQGTGA. CDR3 size: 18 residues. The V and J ends lost 5 bases and 4 bases, in that order; junction bases with no gene match: 11. The CDR3 region is CASSLRGGTSGEYNEQFF. CDR3 coding DNA: TGTGCCAGCAGCCTACGGGGAGGGACTAGCGGGGAGTACAATGAGCAGTTCTTC.

The chain carries TRBV11-2 and TRBJ1-3; TRBD1 aligns across 8 bases. The CDR3 spans 17 residues. V dropped 5 bases and J dropped 4; count of bases not matched to a gene: 13. The V gene's germline CDR1 is SGHAT and CDR2 FQNNGV. For the CDR3, the DNA is TGTGCCAGCAGCATCTCCTACGACAGGGGAGGCGGAAACACCATATATTTT. This codes for CASSISYDRGGGNTIYF.

The genes are TRBV10-2 and TRBJ1-1; the D gene is possibly TRBD1 (6 bases). CDR3 length: 14 residues. Trimming cost V 5 bases and J 0 bases, with 10 bases left between them. Germline-derived CDR1 and CDR2 are WSHSY and SAAADI. The CDR3 nucleotides read TGCGCCAGCAGTTACAGGGAAGTGAACACTGAAGCTTTCTTT. This gives the protein CASSYREVNTEAFF.

This clonotype was seen at least ten times. The chain employs TRBV6-5 and TRBJ1-1, with 7 bases identical to TRBD1. V lost 5 bases, J lost 2 bases, and 5 bases stayed unmatched. Germline V gene lookup returns CDR1 MNHEY and CDR2 SVGAGI. The CDR3 has 14 amino acids. This CDR3 reads CASSLQGPNTEAFF. The CDR3 DNA is TGTGCCAGCAGTCTACAGGGGCCTAACACTGAAGCTTTCTTT.

This clonotype was recorded many times. This rearrangement joins TRBV10-3 to TRBJ2-1; 10 bases are shared with TRBD2. Germline CDR1 reads ENHRY; CDR2 reads SYGVKD. Trimming cost V 6 bases and J 8 bases; bases outside gene matches: 10. The CDR3 has 15 residues. DNA of the CDR3: TGTGCCATCAGCTTAGCGGGAGGTCCCATCGATGAGCAGTTCTTC. Its translation: CAISLAGGPIDEQFF.

This clonotype came up many times. The V call is TRBV29-1, the J call TRBJ1-2; 10 bases line up with TRBD1. Germline-derived CDR1 and CDR2 are SQVTM and ANQGSEA. The ends lost 7 bases at V and 8 bases at J; junction bases unmatched: 16. This CDR3 comprises 15 residues. The chain's CDR3 is CSAPGGWDRGFGYTF. The DNA of the CDR3 is TGCAGCGCCCCAGGAGGGTGGGACAGGGGCTTCGGCTACACCTTC.

Ten or more counts support this clonotype. J is TRBJ1-3 and V is TRBV29-1; D call uncertain. Germline V lookup: CDR1 SQVTM, CDR2 ANQGSEA. The CDR3 totals 12 residues. V was shortened by 4 bases and J by 0 bases, with 4 bases between the two germline ends. The CDR3 protein is CSVAYSGNTIYF. CDR3 bases: TGCAGCGTTGCTTACTCTGGAAACACCATATATTTT.